What follows are 15 T cell receptor beta chains derived from one specimen sequenced in a study of monozygotic twins with inflammatory bowel disease. TCRdb reprocessed the 5' RACE reads, keeping one entry per CDR3 protein, no DNA. The sample holds some 440,000 distinct CDR3 sequences. Source material: blood. The receptors originated from a human donor with ulcerative colitis or Crohn's disease, or a healthy co-twin of an affected twin (not recorded which).

The genes are TRBV7-2 and TRBJ2-2. Per the germline V gene, CDR1 is SGHTA and CDR2 is FQGNSA. The CDR3 is 12 residues long. This CDR3 is CASSFFTGELFF.

This sequence joins TRBV6-1 and TRBJ1-1. The CDR3 length is 13 residues. CDR1 and CDR2 from the germline V gene are MNHNS and SASEGT. The CDR3 sequence is CASSVRQAGEAFF.

The J gene is TRBJ2-4, the V gene TRBV28; TCRdb indicates TRBD2, and absent DNA this call remains unverified. The germline V gene has CDR1 MDHEN and CDR2 SYDVKM. This CDR3 region has 15 residues. CDR3 loop: CASSLSYSGLNIQYF.

The V gene is TRBV30, the J gene TRBJ2-5; the D call of TRBD2 rests on TCRdb alone, since no DNA is present to check it. Per germline, CDR1 GTSNPN and CDR2 SVGIG (reference sequence). The CDR3 has 15 residues. CDR3 sequence reads: CAWSKKRGDQETQYF.

The V and J genes are TRBV15 and TRBJ2-1; TCRdb selects TRBD1, and the lack of DNA leaves this call unchecked. The germline gives CDR1 LNHNV, CDR2 YYDKDF (reference sequence). The CDR3 covers 13 residues. The CDR3 loop is CAIRDRNNNEQFF.

This chain connects TRBV5-1 to TRBJ1-5; TCRdb names TRBD1, which stays unverified in the absence of DNA. This CDR3 has 14 residues. Germline V gives CDR1 SGHRS, CDR2 YFSETQ. CDR3 sequence reads: CASKSDNSNQPQHF. The full variable domain, its missing parts supplied by reference TRBV5-1 and TRBJ1-5, is KAGVTQTPRYLIKTRGQQVTLSCSPISGHRSVSWYQQTPGQGLQFLFEYFSETQRNKGNFPGRFSGRQFSNSRSEMNVSTLELGDSALYLCASKSDNSNQPQHFGDGTRLSIL.

The chain recombines TRBV27 with TRBJ1-1. This CDR3 spans 15 amino acids. Germline V CDR1 and CDR2: MNHEY, SMNVEV (reference sequence). The chain's CDR3 is CASSFRWVSNTEAFF.

This chain connects TRBV20-1 to TRBJ2-6; checking the TCRdb D call of TRBD1 is not possible without DNA. Germline V CDR1 and CDR2: DFQATT, SNEGSKA (reference sequence). The CDR3 is 18 residues long. The CDR3 region is CSANFGGTGLSGANVLTF.

The chain uses TRBV6-5 and TRBJ2-2. CDR3 length equals 16 residues. Germline loops: CDR1 MNHEY, CDR2 SVGAGI. CDR3 protein: CASSYYGSTNTGELFF.

This chain joins TRBV7-2 and TRBJ1-1; no DNA is available, so the TRBD1 call from TCRdb remains unchecked. Germline values: CDR1 SGHTA, CDR2 FQGNSA. CDR3 size: 14 residues. CDR3 amino acids: CASSGRTGNTEAFF. The variable domain in full, completed from reference TRBV7-2 and TRBJ1-1, reads GAGVSQSPSNKVTEKGKDVELRCDPISGHTALYWYRQSLGQGLEFLIYFQGNSAPDKSGLPSDRFSAERTGGSVSTLTIQRTQQEDSAVYLCASSGRTGNTEAFFGQGTRLTVV.

The chain uses TRBV24-1 and TRBJ2-1; as DNA is missing, the TRBD2 call by TCRdb cannot be tested. CDR3 length: 14 residues. CDR1 KGHDR and CDR2 SFDVKD come from the germline V gene. This CDR3 is CATSGGGRGGEQFF.

V usage is TRBV4-2 and J usage is TRBJ2-7; lacking DNA, the TRBD2 call made by TCRdb goes unchecked. The germline CDR1 and CDR2 sequences are LGHNA and YNFKEQ. The CDR3 has 14 residues. The CDR3 is CASSQPGGFYEQYF.

The rearrangement uses TRBV20-1 and TRBJ1-1. Germline V lookup: CDR1 DFQATT, CDR2 SNEGSKA (reference sequence). The CDR3 runs 11 residues. The CDR3: CSALDDTEAFF.

This rearrangement joins TRBV11-2 to TRBJ2-7. Germline CDR1 SGHAT, CDR2 FQNNGV. The CDR3 covers 13 residues. CDR3 residues: CASSLERLDEQYF.

The chain employs TRBV30 and TRBJ2-1; no DNA is available, so the TRBD2 call from TCRdb remains unchecked. The CDR3 is made up of 17 amino acids. Germline V gene lookup returns CDR1 GTSNPN and CDR2 SVGIG (reference sequence). CDR3 residues: CAWSRIAGGRRDNEQFF.